This entry is about one T cell receptor beta chain. Its specificity is not known. The data stem from a study of cytomegalovirus exposure and HLA in healthy donors. Looking at the study overall: Both the approximately 120 validation repertoires and the approximately 700 first-cohort repertoires used the same platform, as reported by a later analysis.

The CDR3 is 14 residues long. Trimming took 4 bases from V and 4 from J; bases not matched to a gene: 5. Germline assignment: CDR1 SQVTM and CDR2 ANQGSEA. TCRdb's table, derived via immunoSEQ multiplex PCR, lists solely in-frame clones and lacks some. Among 150,000 to 200,000 clones listed, around 82% were seen once. Findings and limits, study-wide: The tendency of first-cohort TCR clusters to co-occur in the 100 to 150 validation repertoires emerged from a later analysis. The classifier reportedly diagnosed cytomegalovirus status with high sensitivity and specificity.

The donors were in the roughly 130-subject validation cohort, distinct from the roughly 700-subject first cohort. The TCR comes from a man aged 25 to 40 in good health and CMV-seropositive. Specimen: PBMCs. The rearrangement joins TRBV29-1 to TRBJ2-1; the match to TRBD2 covers 9 bases. The CDR3 loop reads CSVGSGGGYNEQFF. Here the CDR3 DNA reads TGCAGCGTTGGTAGCGGGGGAGGGTACAATGAGCAGTTCTTC.